What follows are 2 T cell receptor beta chains derived from one specimen sequenced in a study of OX40 agonist ivuxolimab in advanced cancers. Profiling relied on immunoSEQ multiplex PCR, and the TCRdb table lists in-frame clones only, not all of them. This sample carries under 60,000 clones, about 90% of them seen once, and the ten largest clones take 5% to 5.5%. Sample: CD4+ or CD8+ T cells sorted from blood, taken in a trial of the OX40 agonist ivuxolimab. The receptors were gathered from an adult with an advanced solid tumor such as melanoma, head and neck, liver or kidney cancer.

CDR3 in amino acids: CASSFGRAQYF. The DNA of the CDR3 is TGTGCCAGCAGTTTTGGACGGGCGCAGTATTTT. V and J are TRBV27 and TRBJ2-3; D is uncertain. Germline V gives CDR1 MNHEY, CDR2 SMNVEV (reference sequence). There are 11 residues in the CDR3. V was pared by 3 bases and J by 10 bases, with 8 bases between.

The chain uses TRBV29-1 and TRBJ2-2, with D unresolved. Looked up from germline, CDR1 is SQVTM and CDR2 is ANQGSEA. The CDR3 spans 12 residues. V lost 7 bases and J lost 6, with 12 bases in between. The CDR3 bases are TGCAGCGCCGCCCAGCGCTCCGGGGAGCTGTTTTTT. This gives the protein CSAAQRSGELFF.